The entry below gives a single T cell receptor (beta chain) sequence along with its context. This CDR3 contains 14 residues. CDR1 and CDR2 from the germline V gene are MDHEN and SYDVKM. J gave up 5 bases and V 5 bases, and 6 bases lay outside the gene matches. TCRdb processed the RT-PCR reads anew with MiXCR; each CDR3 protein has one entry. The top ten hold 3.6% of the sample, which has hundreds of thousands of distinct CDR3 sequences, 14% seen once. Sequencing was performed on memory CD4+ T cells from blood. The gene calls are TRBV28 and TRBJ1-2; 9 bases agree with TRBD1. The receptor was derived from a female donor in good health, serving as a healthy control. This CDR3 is CASSSPGTGYGYTF. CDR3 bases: TGTGCCAGCAGTAGCCCCGGGACAGGGTATGGCTACACCTTC.